This TCR beta chain was obtained from a study of T cell repertoires in cytomegalovirus infection. About the research overall: The public TCR beta signatures pointed to both CMV infection and matching HLA type.

Regarding the study as a whole: What dominated the ex vivo response were HLA-C-restricted CMV-specific TCR beta clonotypes.

As concerns this clonotype: What it binds is unknown.

TCRdb fed the reads into MiXCR, producing one record per CDR3 protein. The table shows fewer than 1,000,000 distinct CDR3 sequences, with 31% occurring only once. This specimen consisted of cultured CD8+ T cells from PBMCs, obtained from culture after CMV antigen stimulation. The receptor was isolated from a human donor in good health (CMV status not recorded). Some clones in this sample may be carry-over from other donors' samples.

The CDR3 DNA follows: TGTGCCAGCAGTGAAGCGCCAGTCAGCAATCAGCCCCAGCATTTT. Residues: CASSEAPVSNQPQHF. V gene TRBV6-1 combines with J gene TRBJ1-5; D uncertain. In germline, CDR1 is MNHNS, CDR2 SASEGT. This CDR3 spans 15 amino acids. V was shortened by 0 bases and J by 1 base, with 7 bases between the two germline ends.